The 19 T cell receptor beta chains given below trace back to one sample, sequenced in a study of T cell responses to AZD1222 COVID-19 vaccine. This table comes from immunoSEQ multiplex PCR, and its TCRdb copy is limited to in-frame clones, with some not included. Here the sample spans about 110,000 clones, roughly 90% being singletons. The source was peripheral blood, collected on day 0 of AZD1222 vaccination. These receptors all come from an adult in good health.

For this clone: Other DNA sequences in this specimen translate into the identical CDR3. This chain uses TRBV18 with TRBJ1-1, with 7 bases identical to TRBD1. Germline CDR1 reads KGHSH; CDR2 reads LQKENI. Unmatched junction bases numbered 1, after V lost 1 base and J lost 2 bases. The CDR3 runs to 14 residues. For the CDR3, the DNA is TGTGCCAGCTCACCACGGACAGGAAACACTGAAGCTTTCTTT. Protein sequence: CASSPRTGNTEAFF. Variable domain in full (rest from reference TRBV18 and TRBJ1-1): NAGVMQNPRHLVRRRGQEARLRCSPMKGHSHVYWYRQLPEEGLKFMVYLQKENIIDESGMPKERFSAEFPKEGPSILRIQQVVRGDSAAYFCASSPRTGNTEAFFGQGTRLTVV.

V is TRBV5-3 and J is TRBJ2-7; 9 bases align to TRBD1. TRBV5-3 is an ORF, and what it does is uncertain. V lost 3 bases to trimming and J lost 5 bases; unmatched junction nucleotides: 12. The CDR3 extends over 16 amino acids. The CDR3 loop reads CARSSHRGQRQDEQYF. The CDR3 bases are TGTGCCAGAAGCTCACACAGGGGGCAGAGACAGGACGAGCAGTACTTC.

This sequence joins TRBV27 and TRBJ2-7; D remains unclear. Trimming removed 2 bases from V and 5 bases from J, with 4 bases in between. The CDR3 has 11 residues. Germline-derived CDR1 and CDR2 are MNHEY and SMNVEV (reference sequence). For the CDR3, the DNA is TGTGCCAGCAGTTTAGGGGACGAGCAGTACTTC. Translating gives CASSLGDEQYF.

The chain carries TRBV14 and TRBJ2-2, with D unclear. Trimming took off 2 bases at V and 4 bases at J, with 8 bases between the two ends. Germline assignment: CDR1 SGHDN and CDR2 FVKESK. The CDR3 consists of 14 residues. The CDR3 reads CASSQTLVTGELFF. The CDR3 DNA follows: TGTGCCAGCAGCCAAACCCTGGTCACCGGGGAGCTGTTTTTT. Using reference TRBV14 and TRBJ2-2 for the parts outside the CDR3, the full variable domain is EAGVTQFPSHSVIEKGQTVTLRCDPISGHDNLYWYRRVMGKEIKFLLHFVKESKQDESGMPNNRFLAERTGGTYSTLKVQPAELEDSGVYFCASSQTLVTGELFFGEGSRLTVL.

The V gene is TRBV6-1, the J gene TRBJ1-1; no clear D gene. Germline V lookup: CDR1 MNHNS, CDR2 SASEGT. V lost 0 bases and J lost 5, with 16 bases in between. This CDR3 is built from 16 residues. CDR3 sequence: CASSEAARAGRTEAFF. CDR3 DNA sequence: TGTGCCAGCAGTGAAGCGGCTCGGGCAGGCAGAACTGAAGCTTTCTTT.

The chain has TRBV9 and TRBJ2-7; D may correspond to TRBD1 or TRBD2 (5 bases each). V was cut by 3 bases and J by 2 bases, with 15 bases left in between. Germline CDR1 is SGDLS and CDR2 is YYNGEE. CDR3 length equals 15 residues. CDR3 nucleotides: TGTGCCAGCAGCGAGGGACCCTTAAGGGCCTACGAGCAGTACTTC. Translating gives CASSEGPLRAYEQYF.

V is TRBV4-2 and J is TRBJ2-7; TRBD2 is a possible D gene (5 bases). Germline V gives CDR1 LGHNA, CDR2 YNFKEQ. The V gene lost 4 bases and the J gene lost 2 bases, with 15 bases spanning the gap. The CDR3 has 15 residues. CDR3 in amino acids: CASSLELGQTYEQYF. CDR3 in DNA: TGTGCCAGCAGCCTTGAACTAGGTCAAACCTACGAGCAGTACTTC.

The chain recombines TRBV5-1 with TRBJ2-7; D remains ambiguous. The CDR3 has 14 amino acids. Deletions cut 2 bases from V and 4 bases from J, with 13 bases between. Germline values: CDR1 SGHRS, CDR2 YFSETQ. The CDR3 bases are TGCGCCAGCAGCTTAGACGAGGTTCCTTACGAGCAGTACTTC. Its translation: CASSLDEVPYEQYF. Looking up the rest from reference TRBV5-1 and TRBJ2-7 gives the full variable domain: KAGVTQTPRYLIKTRGQQVTLSCSPISGHRSVSWYQQTPGQGLQFLFEYFSETQRNKGNFPGRFSGRQFSNSRSEMNVSTLELGDSALYLCASSLDEVPYEQYFGPGTRLTVT.

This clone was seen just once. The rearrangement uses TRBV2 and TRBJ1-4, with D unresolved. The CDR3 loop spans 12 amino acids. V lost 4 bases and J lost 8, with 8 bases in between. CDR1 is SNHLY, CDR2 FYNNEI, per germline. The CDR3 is CASSGRREKLFF. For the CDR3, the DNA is TGTGCCAGCAGTGGGAGACGAGAAAAACTGTTTTTT.

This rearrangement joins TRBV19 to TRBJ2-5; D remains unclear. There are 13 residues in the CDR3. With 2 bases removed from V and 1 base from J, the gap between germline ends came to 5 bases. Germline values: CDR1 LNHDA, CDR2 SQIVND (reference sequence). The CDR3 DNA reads TGTGCCAGTAGTATAAATTTCCAAGAGACCCAGTACTTC. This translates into CASSINFQETQYF.

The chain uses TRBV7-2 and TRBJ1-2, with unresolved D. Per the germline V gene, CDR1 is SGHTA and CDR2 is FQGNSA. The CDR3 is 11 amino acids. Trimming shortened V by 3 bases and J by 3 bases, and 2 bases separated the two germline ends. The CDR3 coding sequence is TGTGCCAGCAGCTTTCACTATGGCTACACCTTC. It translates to CASSFHYGYTF.

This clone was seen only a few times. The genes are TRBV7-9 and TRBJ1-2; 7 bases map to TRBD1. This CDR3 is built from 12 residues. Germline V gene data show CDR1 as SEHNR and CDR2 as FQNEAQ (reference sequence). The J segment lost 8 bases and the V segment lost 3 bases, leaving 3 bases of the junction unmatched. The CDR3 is CASSFDRVGYTF. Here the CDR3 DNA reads TGTGCCAGCAGCTTCGACAGGGTCGGCTACACCTTC.

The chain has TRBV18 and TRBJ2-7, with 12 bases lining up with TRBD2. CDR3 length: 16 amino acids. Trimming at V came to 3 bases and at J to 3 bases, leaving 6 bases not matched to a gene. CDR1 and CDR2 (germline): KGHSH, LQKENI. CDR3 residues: CASSPRTSGAFYEQYF. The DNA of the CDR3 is TGTGCCAGCTCACCGAGGACTAGCGGGGCCTTCTACGAGCAGTACTTC.

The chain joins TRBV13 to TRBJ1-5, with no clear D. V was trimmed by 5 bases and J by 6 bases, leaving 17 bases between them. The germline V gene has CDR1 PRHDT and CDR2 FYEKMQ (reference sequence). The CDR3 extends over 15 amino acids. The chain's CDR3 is CASSTREVSGQPQHF. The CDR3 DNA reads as TGTGCCAGCAGCACCCGAGAGGTCTCGGGTCAGCCCCAGCATTTT.

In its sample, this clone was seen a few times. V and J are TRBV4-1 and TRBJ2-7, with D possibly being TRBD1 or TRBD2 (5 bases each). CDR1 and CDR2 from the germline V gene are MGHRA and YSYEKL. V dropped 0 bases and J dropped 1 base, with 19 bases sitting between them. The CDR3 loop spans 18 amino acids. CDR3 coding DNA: TGCGCCAGCAGCCAAGAATCGTGGGGGTTCGACACATCCTACGAGCAGTACTTC. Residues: CASSQESWGFDTSYEQYF.

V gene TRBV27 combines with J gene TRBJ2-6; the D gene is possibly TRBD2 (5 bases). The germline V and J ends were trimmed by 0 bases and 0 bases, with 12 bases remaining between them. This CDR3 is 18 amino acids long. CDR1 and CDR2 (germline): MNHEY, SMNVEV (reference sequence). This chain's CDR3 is CASSLSRHRGSGANVLTF. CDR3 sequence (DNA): TGTGCCAGCAGTTTATCGAGGCACCGGGGCTCTGGGGCCAACGTCCTGACTTTC.

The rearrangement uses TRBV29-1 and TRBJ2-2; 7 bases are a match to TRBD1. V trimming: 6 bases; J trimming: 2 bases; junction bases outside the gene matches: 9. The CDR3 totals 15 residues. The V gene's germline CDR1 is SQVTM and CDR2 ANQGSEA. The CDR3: CSVAGQALNTGELFF. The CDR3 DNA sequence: TGCAGCGTCGCTGGACAGGCGCTCAACACCGGGGAGCTGTTTTTT.

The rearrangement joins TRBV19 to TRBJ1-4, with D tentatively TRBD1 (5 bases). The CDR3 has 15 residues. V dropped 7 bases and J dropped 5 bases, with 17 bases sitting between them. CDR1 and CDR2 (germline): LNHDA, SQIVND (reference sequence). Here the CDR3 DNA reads TGTGCCAGTACTCCTCCCGGGACGGACAATGAAAAACTGTTTTTT. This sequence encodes CASTPPGTDNEKLFF.

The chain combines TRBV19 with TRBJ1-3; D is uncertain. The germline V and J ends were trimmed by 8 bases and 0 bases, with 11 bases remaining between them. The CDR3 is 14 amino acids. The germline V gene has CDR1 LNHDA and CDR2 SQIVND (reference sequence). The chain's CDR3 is CASQEQSSGNTIYF. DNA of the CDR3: TGTGCCAGTCAGGAACAGAGCTCTGGAAACACCATATATTTT. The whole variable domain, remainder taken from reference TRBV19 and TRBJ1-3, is DGGITQSPKYLFRKEGQNVTLSCEQNLNHDAMYWYRQDPGQGLRLIYYSQIVNDFQKGDIAEGYSVSREKKESFPLTVTSAQKNPTAFYLCASQEQSSGNTIYFGEGSWLTVV.